These T cell receptor beta chains were read from a single sample in a study of OX40 agonist ivuxolimab in advanced cancers. Libraries were prepared by immunoSEQ multiplex PCR; TCRdb keeps only in-frame clonotypes and omits some of them. The sample shows about 62,000 clones, around four fifths of them seen only once. Sequencing was performed on CD4+ or CD8+ T cells sorted from blood, taken in a trial of the OX40 agonist ivuxolimab. These receptors all come from an adult with an advanced solid tumor such as melanoma, head and neck, liver or kidney cancer. CDR3s include the opening cysteine and the closing phenylalanine or tryptophan. Each record gives: V gene, D gene, J gene, clone size, CDR3 protein, CDR3 DNA. D genes are given only for firm matches. Only some rows state a clone size, as once, few, many or a class for expanded clones.

TRBV18	TRBD1	TRBJ2-7	once	CASSPRQGIYEQYF	TGTGCCAGCTCACCAAGACAGGGCATCTACGAGCAGTACTTC
TRBV28	NA	TRBJ1-4	NA	CASSLGEATNEKLFF	TGTGCCAGCAGTTTGGGGGAAGCAACTAATGAAAAACTGTTTTTT
TRBV5-5	NA	TRBJ1-1	NA	CASTPTGEGNTEAFF	TGTGCCAGCACCCCGACCGGAGAGGGCAACACTGAAGCTTTCTTT
TRBV12-5	NA	TRBJ2-1	medium-sized	CASGLLTNEQFF	TGTGCTAGTGGTTTGTTGACAAATGAGCAGTTCTTC
TRBV27	NA	TRBJ2-7	NA	CASSLGIRGYEQYF	TGTGCCAGCAGTTTAGGCATTCGGGGCTACGAGCAGTACTTC
TRBV11-2	NA	TRBJ2-5	once	CASSSLNSLGPRETQYF	TGTGCCAGCAGCTCGCTCAATAGTCTGGGGCCACGAGAGACCCAGTACTTC
TRBV7-9	NA	TRBJ1-6	NA	CASSHRAGDGSPLHF	TGTGCCAGCAGCCACAGGGCGGGGGATGGTTCACCCCTCCACTTT
TRBV5-6	NA	TRBJ1-5	NA	CASSLLGQPQHF	TGTGCCAGCAGCTTGCTGGGACAGCCCCAGCATTTT
TRBV7-6	TRBD2	TRBJ2-3	NA	CASSLSALAGEDTQYF	TGTGCCAGCAGCTTATCCGCGCTAGCGGGAGAAGATACGCAGTATTTT
TRBV7-2	NA	TRBJ1-1	NA	CASSLYADPNTEAFF	TGTGCCAGCAGCTTATACGCAGACCCGAACACTGAGGCTTTCTTT
TRBV2	NA	TRBJ2-3	NA	CASRGNGDTQYF	TGTGCCAGCAGGGGGAATGGGGATACGCAGTATTTT
TRBV15	TRBD2	TRBJ2-7	NA	CATSKRDYLYEQYF	TGTGCCACCAGCAAACGGGACTACCTGTACGAGCAGTACTTC
TRBV6-6	TRBD1	TRBJ2-7	once	CASRSRDRGSDEQYF	TGTGCCAGCAGAAGCCGGGACAGGGGATCAGACGAGCAGTACTTC
TRBV19	NA	TRBJ1-3	NA	CASSLREGSAGNTIYF	TGTGCCAGTAGTCTCCGGGAGGGATCGGCTGGAAACACCATATATTTT
TRBV7-3	NA	TRBJ1-1	NA	CASISPHRVKGLNTEAFF	TGTGCCAGCATCTCCCCCCACAGGGTTAAGGGCCTGAACACTGAAGCTTTCTTT
TRBV28	NA	TRBJ2-7	NA	CASSFFYEQYF	TGTGCCAGCAGTTTTTTCTACGAGCAGTACTTC
TRBV19	TRBD2	TRBJ2-7	once	CASSTRGLADEQYF	TGTGCCAGTAGTACGAGGGGACTAGCGGACGAGCAGTACTTC
TRBV5-8	NA	TRBJ1-5	few	CASSFEQAAWAQHF	TGTGCCAGCAGCTTTGAACAGGCTGCGTGGGCCCAGCATTTT
TRBV19	TRBD1	TRBJ1-1	NA	CASRSGGQLNTEAFF	TGTGCCAGTAGATCGGGGGGACAGCTGAACACTGAAGCTTTCTTT
TRBV4-3	NA	TRBJ1-5	NA	CASSQFPTGAEQPQHF	TGCGCCAGCAGCCAATTCCCCACGGGGGCAGAACAGCCCCAGCATTTT
TRBV2	NA	TRBJ1-6	NA	CASSEARDSNSPLHF	TGTGCCAGCAGTGAAGCTCGCGACAGCAATTCACCCCTCCACTTT
TRBV10-2	TRBD2	TRBJ2-7	NA	CASRGGLDWYEQYF	TGCGCCAGCAGGGGTGGACTAGATTGGTACGAGCAGTACTTC